A selection of T cell receptor beta chains follows, all from one sample in a study of blood T cell repertoires in COVID-19. The protocol was immunoSEQ multiplex PCR, while the TCRdb copy is restricted to in-frame clones and leaves out a portion. This sample has hundreds of thousands of clones; 87% occur once, and the top ten carry 1.5%. The source material was peripheral blood. These receptors all stem from a woman in her thirties or forties who had recovered from COVID-19. Each CDR3 is given with its conserved first and last residue. The order of the fields is J gene, clone size, V gene, D gene, CDR3 protein, CDR3 DNA. D genes are given only for firm matches. Clone size is not always given. Where it is, it says once, few, many or a class for expanded clones.

J gene: TRBJ2-1
clone size: NA
V gene: TRBV5-6
D gene: NA
CDR3 protein: CASSPRDSSYNEQFF
CDR3 DNA: TGTGCCAGCAGTCCCCGGGACTCGAGCTACAATGAGCAGTTCTTC

J gene: TRBJ2-3
clone size: NA
V gene: TRBV10-3
D gene: NA
CDR3 protein: CATRTDTDTQYF
CDR3 DNA: TGTGCCACCCGGACAGACACAGATACGCAGTATTTT

J gene: TRBJ1-1
clone size: NA
V gene: TRBV5-4
D gene: NA
CDR3 protein: CASSLERGYTEAFF
CDR3 DNA: TGTGCCAGCAGCTTAGAGAGAGGGTACACTGAAGCTTTCTTT

J gene: TRBJ2-1
clone size: NA
V gene: TRBV2
D gene: NA
CDR3 protein: CASSLTALSNEQFF
CDR3 DNA: TGTGCCAGCAGTTTGACAGCGTTAAGTAATGAGCAGTTCTTC

J gene: TRBJ2-7
clone size: NA
V gene: TRBV9
D gene: NA
CDR3 protein: CASSVGDSSYEQYF
CDR3 DNA: TGTGCCAGCAGCGTAGGAGACTCCTCCTACGAGCAGTACTTC

J gene: TRBJ2-1
clone size: NA
V gene: TRBV24-1
D gene: NA
CDR3 protein: CATSDSTLTNEQFF
CDR3 DNA: TGTGCCACCAGTGATTCCACTCTTACGAATGAGCAGTTCTTC

J gene: TRBJ2-7
clone size: NA
V gene: TRBV19
D gene: NA
CDR3 protein: CATEKGGQYF
CDR3 DNA: TGTGCCACCGAAAAGGGAGGGCAGTACTTC

J gene: TRBJ1-3
clone size: NA
V gene: TRBV10-3
D gene: NA
CDR3 protein: CAISESRGAGNTIYF
CDR3 DNA: TGCGCCATCAGTGAGTCAAGGGGTGCTGGAAACACCATATATTTT

J gene: TRBJ1-5
clone size: NA
V gene: TRBV6-1
D gene: TRBD1
CDR3 protein: CASSELQGDQPQHF
CDR3 DNA: TGTGCCAGCAGTGAATTGCAGGGGGATCAGCCCCAGCATTTT

J gene: TRBJ2-3
clone size: NA
V gene: TRBV7-2
D gene: NA
CDR3 protein: CASSPQGSTTDTQYF
CDR3 DNA: TGTGCCAGCAGCCCCCAGGGCAGTACCACAGATACGCAGTATTTT

J gene: TRBJ1-1
clone size: NA
V gene: TRBV29-1
D gene: TRBD1
CDR3 protein: CSVYRGPENTEAFF
CDR3 DNA: TGCAGCGTCTACAGGGGGCCCGAGAACACTGAAGCTTTCTTT

J gene: TRBJ2-1
clone size: NA
V gene: TRBV5-5
D gene: NA
CDR3 protein: CASSWPYGDEQFF
CDR3 DNA: TGTGCCAGCAGCTGGCCCTACGGGGATGAGCAGTTCTTC

J gene: TRBJ1-2
clone size: NA
V gene: TRBV4-1
D gene: NA
CDR3 protein: CASSQGALRQGRYYGYTF
CDR3 DNA: TGCGCCAGCAGCCAAGGGGCCCTGAGGCAGGGTCGATACTATGGCTACACCTTC

J gene: TRBJ2-1
clone size: NA
V gene: TRBV12-3/TRBV12-4
D gene: NA
CDR3 protein: CASGPGGDEQFF
CDR3 DNA: TGTGCCAGCGGGCCTGGAGGTGATGAGCAGTTCTTC

J gene: TRBJ1-5
clone size: NA
V gene: TRBV5-1
D gene: NA
CDR3 protein: CASSTGREQPQHF
CDR3 DNA: TGCGCCAGCAGCACCGGGAGGGAGCAGCCCCAGCATTTT

J gene: TRBJ1-1
clone size: once
V gene: TRBV10-3
D gene: TRBD1
CDR3 protein: CAIGPDRGDTEAFF
CDR3 DNA: TGTGCCATCGGCCCGGACAGGGGTGACACTGAAGCTTTCTTT

J gene: TRBJ2-1
clone size: once
V gene: TRBV7-2
D gene: NA
CDR3 protein: CASSLSGVDNEQFF
CDR3 DNA: TGTGCCAGCAGCTTATCAGGGGTAGACAATGAGCAGTTCTTC

J gene: TRBJ2-4
clone size: NA
V gene: TRBV27
D gene: TRBD2
CDR3 protein: CASSLRMTSGLKNIQYF
CDR3 DNA: TGTGCCAGCAGTTTACGTATGACTAGCGGACTTAAAAACATTCAGTACTTC

J gene: TRBJ2-7
clone size: NA
V gene: TRBV19
D gene: TRBD2
CDR3 protein: CASRGLVGPYEQYF
CDR3 DNA: TGTGCCAGTAGAGGACTAGTTGGTCCATACGAGCAGTACTTC

J gene: TRBJ1-2
clone size: NA
V gene: TRBV7-4
D gene: NA
CDR3 protein: CASSLYSKRVDGYTF
CDR3 DNA: TGTGCCAGCAGCTTATATTCCAAGCGAGTCGATGGCTACACCTTC

J gene: TRBJ1-1
clone size: NA
V gene: TRBV2
D gene: NA
CDR3 protein: CASSEVRDAVGRTEAFF
CDR3 DNA: TGTGCCAGCAGTGAAGTGAGGGATGCAGTTGGAAGGACTGAAGCTTTCTTT

J gene: TRBJ2-1
clone size: NA
V gene: TRBV5-1
D gene: TRBD2
CDR3 protein: CASSSNPRTSGGLHNEQFF
CDR3 DNA: TGCGCCAGCAGCTCAAACCCTCGGACTAGCGGGGGGCTGCACAATGAGCAGTTCTTC

J gene: TRBJ2-4
clone size: NA
V gene: TRBV21-1
D gene: NA
CDR3 protein: CASSSDDFGQGAWNIQYF
CDR3 DNA: NA

J gene: TRBJ1-2
clone size: NA
V gene: TRBV11-2
D gene: TRBD1
CDR3 protein: CASSLGRGGTGYGYTF
CDR3 DNA: TGTGCCAGCAGCTTAGGCCGGGGGGGGACAGGGTATGGCTACACCTTC

J gene: TRBJ2-7
clone size: NA
V gene: TRBV13
D gene: TRBD2
CDR3 protein: CASSPPTGTSGGAVEEQYF
CDR3 DNA: TGTGCCAGCAGCCCACCTACCGGGACTAGCGGGGGGGCGGTAGAAGAGCAGTACTTC

J gene: TRBJ2-7
clone size: NA
V gene: TRBV7-2
D gene: NA
CDR3 protein: CASSIVQGHEQYF
CDR3 DNA: TGTGCCAGCAGTATTGTACAGGGCCACGAGCAGTACTTC

J gene: TRBJ1-1
clone size: NA
V gene: TRBV18
D gene: NA
CDR3 protein: CASSPFKGHTEAFF
CDR3 DNA: TGTGCCAGCTCACCGTTCAAGGGGCACACTGAAGCTTTCTTT

J gene: TRBJ1-2
clone size: once
V gene: TRBV12-3/TRBV12-4
D gene: NA
CDR3 protein: CASSLTYGGYTF
CDR3 DNA: TGTGCCAGCAGTTTGACATATGGTGGCTACACCTTC

J gene: TRBJ1-2
clone size: once
V gene: TRBV5-4
D gene: NA
CDR3 protein: CASSPYPGNYGYTF
CDR3 DNA: TGTGCCAGCAGCCCATACCCAGGGAACTATGGCTACACCTTC

J gene: TRBJ1-2
clone size: few
V gene: TRBV7-9
D gene: NA
CDR3 protein: CASIPPGGAFGYTF
CDR3 DNA: TGTGCCAGCATCCCCCCGGGGGGCGCATTTGGCTACACCTTC

J gene: TRBJ1-2
clone size: few
V gene: TRBV10-3
D gene: NA
CDR3 protein: CAISGDRTVWDYGYTF
CDR3 DNA: TGTGCCATCAGTGGGGATCGGACAGTGTGGGACTATGGCTACACCTTC

J gene: TRBJ2-4
clone size: NA
V gene: TRBV15
D gene: TRBD1
CDR3 protein: CATSRDRGQEGNIQYF
CDR3 DNA: TGTGCCACCAGCAGAGATCGGGGACAGGAGGGAAACATTCAGTACTTC

J gene: TRBJ1-2
clone size: NA
V gene: TRBV7-9
D gene: NA
CDR3 protein: CASSLESGEGYGYTF
CDR3 DNA: TGTGCCAGCAGCTTAGAATCGGGGGAAGGCTATGGCTACACCTTC

J gene: TRBJ1-6
clone size: NA
V gene: TRBV2
D gene: TRBD1
CDR3 protein: CASTGQGSNSPLHF
CDR3 DNA: TGTGCCAGCACTGGACAGGGCTCTAATTCACCCCTCCACTTT

J gene: TRBJ2-5
clone size: NA
V gene: TRBV11-3
D gene: TRBD1
CDR3 protein: CASSLRGQEETQYF
CDR3 DNA: TGTGCCAGCAGCTTGCGGGGACAGGAGGAGACCCAGTACTTC

J gene: TRBJ1-4
clone size: NA
V gene: TRBV9
D gene: TRBD1
CDR3 protein: CASSPMAGTGRTEKLFF
CDR3 DNA: TGTGCCAGCAGCCCCATGGCCGGGACAGGGAGGACGGAAAAACTGTTTTTT

J gene: TRBJ2-5
clone size: few
V gene: TRBV11-2
D gene: TRBD1
CDR3 protein: CASSRGQSQETQYF
CDR3 DNA: TGTGCCAGCAGCCGGGGACAGAGCCAAGAGACCCAGTACTTC

J gene: TRBJ1-1
clone size: NA
V gene: TRBV2
D gene: NA
CDR3 protein: CASRVRTAEAFF
CDR3 DNA: TGTGCCAGCAGAGTACGGACAGCGGAAGCTTTCTTT

J gene: TRBJ2-7
clone size: NA
V gene: TRBV18
D gene: NA
CDR3 protein: CASSPTATYEQYF
CDR3 DNA: TGTGCCAGCTCCCCGACAGCGACCTACGAGCAGTACTTC

J gene: TRBJ2-3
clone size: NA
V gene: TRBV5-1
D gene: NA
CDR3 protein: CASSLARTAGLLSTDTQYF
CDR3 DNA: TGCGCCAGCAGCTTGGCCAGGACGGCGGGACTCCTGAGCACAGATACGCAGTATTTT

J gene: TRBJ1-5
clone size: NA
V gene: TRBV7-2
D gene: NA
CDR3 protein: CASSLEAYSNQPQHF
CDR3 DNA: TGTGCCAGCAGCTTAGAAGCATATAGCAATCAGCCCCAGCATTTT

J gene: TRBJ1-2
clone size: NA
V gene: TRBV12-3/TRBV12-4
D gene: NA
CDR3 protein: CASSFGGYKGYTF
CDR3 DNA: TGTGCCAGCAGTTTTGGAGGGTATAAGGGCTACACCTTC

J gene: TRBJ2-2
clone size: few
V gene: TRBV27
D gene: TRBD2
CDR3 protein: CASSVTSGDGGTGELFF
CDR3 DNA: TGTGCCAGCAGTGTGACTAGCGGGGATGGTGGCACCGGGGAGCTGTTTTTT

J gene: TRBJ1-6
clone size: NA
V gene: TRBV28
D gene: TRBD1
CDR3 protein: CASSLGQGDNSPLHF
CDR3 DNA: TGTGCCAGCAGTTTAGGGCAGGGGGATAATTCACCCCTCCACTTT

J gene: TRBJ2-5
clone size: NA
V gene: TRBV6-2/TRBV6-3
D gene: TRBD2
CDR3 protein: CASSYSMTSGDQETQYF
CDR3 DNA: TGTGCCAGCAGTTACTCGATGACTAGCGGGGACCAAGAGACCCAGTACTTC

J gene: TRBJ1-1
clone size: NA
V gene: TRBV9
D gene: TRBD1
CDR3 protein: CASSPEDRSAEAFF
CDR3 DNA: TGTGCCAGCAGCCCTGAGGACAGGTCGGCTGAAGCTTTCTTT

J gene: TRBJ2-2
clone size: NA
V gene: TRBV6-5
D gene: TRBD1
CDR3 protein: CASRTTGGTGELFF
CDR3 DNA: TGTGCCAGCAGGACCACAGGGGGCACCGGGGAGCTGTTTTTT

J gene: TRBJ2-1
clone size: NA
V gene: TRBV5-6
D gene: NA
CDR3 protein: CASERWAGNEQFF
CDR3 DNA: TGTGCCAGCGAACGGTGGGCAGGAAACGAGCAGTTCTTC

J gene: TRBJ1-3
clone size: NA
V gene: TRBV7-9
D gene: NA
CDR3 protein: CASSPEDHTIYF
CDR3 DNA: TGTGCCAGCAGCCCAGAGGATCACACCATATATTTT

J gene: TRBJ2-3
clone size: NA
V gene: TRBV10-3
D gene: TRBD2
CDR3 protein: CAIRASGGHTDTQYF
CDR3 DNA: TGTGCCATCCGGGCTAGCGGGGGCCACACAGATACGCAGTATTTT

J gene: TRBJ2-7
clone size: many
V gene: TRBV3-1/TRBV3-2
D gene: TRBD1
CDR3 protein: CASSQRTGIWYEQYF
CDR3 DNA: TGTGCCAGCAGCCAACGGACAGGGATTTGGTACGAGCAGTACTTC

J gene: TRBJ2-1
clone size: NA
V gene: TRBV29-1
D gene: TRBD2
CDR3 protein: CSVGGTIAYNEQFF
CDR3 DNA: TGCAGCGTTGGGGGGACTATTGCCTACAATGAGCAGTTCTTC

J gene: TRBJ2-2
clone size: NA
V gene: TRBV12-2
D gene: NA
CDR3 protein: CASRSGTGGTGELFF
CDR3 DNA: TGTGCAAGTCGCTCCGGGACAGGGGGCACCGGGGAGCTGTTTTTT